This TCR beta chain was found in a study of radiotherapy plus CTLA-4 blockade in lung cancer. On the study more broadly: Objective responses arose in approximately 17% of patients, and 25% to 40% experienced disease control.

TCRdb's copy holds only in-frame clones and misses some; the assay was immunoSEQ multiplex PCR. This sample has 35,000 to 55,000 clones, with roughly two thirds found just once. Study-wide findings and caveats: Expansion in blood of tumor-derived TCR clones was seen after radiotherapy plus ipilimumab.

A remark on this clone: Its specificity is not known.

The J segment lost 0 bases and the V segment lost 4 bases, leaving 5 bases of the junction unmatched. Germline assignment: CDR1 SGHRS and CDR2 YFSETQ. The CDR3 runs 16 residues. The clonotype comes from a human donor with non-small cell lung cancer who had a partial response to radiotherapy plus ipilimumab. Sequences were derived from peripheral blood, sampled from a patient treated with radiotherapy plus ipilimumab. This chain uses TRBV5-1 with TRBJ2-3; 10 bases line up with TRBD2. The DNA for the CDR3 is TGCGCCAGCAGCCCCTTTAGCGGGGGGAGCACAGATACGCAGTATTTT. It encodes CASSPFSGGSTDTQYF. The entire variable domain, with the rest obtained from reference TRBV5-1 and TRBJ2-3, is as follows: KAGVTQTPRYLIKTRGQQVTLSCSPISGHRSVSWYQQTPGQGLQFLFEYFSETQRNKGNFPGRFSGRQFSNSRSEMNVSTLELGDSALYLCASSPFSGGSTDTQYFGPGTRLTVL.